This TCR beta chain was identified in a study of shared clonotypes between healthy human individuals (dated by TCRdb to 2020 to 2022). Describing the broader study: The cohort comprised a couple of women and a few men aged 18 to 49 years. For each donor, CD4 naive and CD4 memory were each run on three plates, CD8 naive on two plates, and CD8 memory on one plate. To estimate repertoire size and how much clonotypes are shared between individuals, the study performed deep sequencing of blood TCR repertoires from 4 to 6 healthy adults. Libraries were prepared and TCR repertoires were sequenced by different laboratories using diverse techniques, in order to increase sequencing depth and limit assay-specific biases. Leukapheresis yielded between about 0.9 and 9 billion PBMCs per donor. Findings and caveats that apply to the study as a whole: Clonotypes shared by all four sorted-subset donors showed higher generation probabilities than non-shared clonotypes. Estimated clonotype richness was generally larger for naive than for memory subsets. Across four donors, approximately 4.6% of naive CD4, roughly 3.5% of naive CD8, 2% to 2.5% of memory CD4, and approximately 0.42% of memory CD8 clonotypes were shared. Sampling was limited to blood, and TCR repertoires in tissue likely differ from TCR repertoires in blood. Incomplete sequencing was indicated by rarefaction of sorted-subset datasets, despite the large sequencing depth. Because the study included only a small number of donors, the genetic and exposure-history diversity represented was limited. Based on pairwise subsampling, the degree of clonotype sharing among donors was expected to be affected by sequencing depth.

In the case of this clone: It has no known antigen specificity. No much larger clonotype is one base removed from it; base qualities were not supplied.

Trimming accounts for 6 bases at V and 3 bases at J, while the number of junction bases matched to no gene is 6. Reading from cysteine to phenylalanine, the CDR3 counts 15 amino acids. The CDR3 DNA has 45 bases and is translated from base 1. CDR1 MNHNS and CDR2 SASEGT were looked up in the germline V gene. The donors were healthy, HIV-negative adults who had no recently reported acute infections or vaccinations. Every donor was a Caucasian adult residing in Nashville, Tennessee, USA. CD4+ T cells were enriched by magnetic negative selection, after which naive cells were positively selected on CD45RA and the negative fraction was taken as the memory subset. Blood was obtained by leukapheresis, after which PBMCs were separated by Ficoll-Histopaque density gradient centrifugation and cryopreserved in liquid nitrogen vapor phase. Analytical flow cytometry was used to check the purity and quantity of each magnetically sorted T cell population. From each sorted fraction, genomic DNA was isolated and quantified by UV absorbance on a Nanodrop 2000c.

TCR CDR3 regions were amplified from genomic DNA by multiplex PCR using the deep immunoSEQ assay. For each cell subset, the extracted genomic DNA was distributed evenly across all wells of several immunoSEQ 96-well plates, and each plate served as one replicate. For sorted subsets, each replicate PCR was loaded with around 200 ng genomic DNA, equivalent to some 27,000 T cell genomes. Purified libraries were quantified with a Qubit 3.0 fluorometer, sized on a Bioanalyzer 2100, and re-quantified with the KAPA Library Quantification kit. Every immunoSEQ 96-well plate was sequenced on a dedicated single-read 150-cycle Illumina NextSeq 550 flow cell. The study's own analysis went as follows. Because only junctional sequences without quality scores were contained in the immunoSEQ output, filtering matching that applied to full-length reads could not be performed. To assign V/J genes and CDR3, sequences were annotated against IMGT germline references using PyIR, a Python wrapper for IgBLAST v1.9. Reads with weak V/J assignments (E-value above 1e-6), missing CDR3, stop codons, out-of-frame junctions, or ambiguous translated residues were removed. V3J clonotypes were defined by identical inferred V gene, J gene, and CDR3 amino acid sequence. To compute the percentage overlap between repertoires, the number of shared unique clonotypes was divided by the size of the smaller repertoire. Richness of each repertoire was evaluated using RTK rarefaction, the Chao1 estimator, and Recon v2.1 estimates of unobserved clonotypes. OLGA was used to compute generation probabilities for all TCRbeta clonotypes that the gDNA method yielded from several donors. The table was pulled from immuneACCESS by TCRdb, which kept in-frame rearrangements only. Such tables lose some clones; where checked, under half of the loss comes from unresolved V genes, and the rest has no known cause. D and trimming come from the DNA, and the V and J calls and clone size come from that table. The sample contains about 960,000 clones, 60% to 85% of them found a single time. In total, the top ten clones hold about 1.5% of the sample.

The chain employs TRBV6-1 and TRBJ2-1; 9 junctional bases match TRBD1. The sequence was collected from a man aged 18 to 30 in good health. The sequenced sample was memory CD4+ T cells sorted from blood. This specimen's cell subset or site label, interpreted: CD45RA-negative fraction. The DNA sequence is as follows: TGTGCCAGCAGCCCGGGACAGGGCCTCTACAATGAGCAGTTCTTC. It translates to CASSPGQGLYNEQFF.